This T cell receptor (beta chain) is drawn from a study of OX40 agonist ivuxolimab in advanced cancers. At the level of the study: Ivuxolimab is an agonistic anti-OX40 (CD134) antibody, and patients were treated with it.

Sampling of blood occurred at baseline, cycle 4 day 1, and cycle 7 day 1. Note on this clone: Its antigen is currently unknown.

Study-level findings and limits: Expanded peripheral T cell antigen specificity was not determined.

The method was immunoSEQ multiplex PCR; TCRdb's version includes in-frame clones alone and lacks a portion of them. The data contain 45,000 to 50,000 clones, 80% to 85% of them singletons. Germline V gives CDR1 SGHKS, CDR2 YYEKEE (reference sequence). The J segment lost 5 bases and the V segment lost 5 bases, leaving 16 bases of the junction unmatched. CDR3 size: 17 residues. Sequencing was performed on CD4+ or CD8+ T cells sorted from blood, taken in a trial of the OX40 agonist ivuxolimab. The source is an adult with an advanced solid tumor such as melanoma, head and neck, liver or kidney cancer. The rearrangement uses TRBV5-5 and TRBJ2-1, with 7 bases that match TRBD1. The CDR3 here is CASSSGPGTAMDNEQFF. The CDR3 nucleotides read TGTGCCAGCAGTTCGGGCCCCGGGACAGCCATGGACAATGAGCAGTTCTTC.